What follows describes a single T cell receptor beta chain. Its antigen is currently unknown. The V gene lost 2 bases and the J gene lost 2 bases, with 7 bases spanning the gap. The CDR3 covers 13 residues. Germline V CDR1 and CDR2: MNHEY, SVGEGT. These data originate in a study of CD8 T cells in Susac syndrome. Study-wide context: Sequencing included Susac syndrome patients, more than five of them with active disease and roughly eight in remission.

Random-hexamer reverse transcription was applied to about 0.45 to 1 ug RNA. TCRdb processed the immunoSEQ multiplex PCR reads anew with MiXCR; each CDR3 protein has one entry. There are around 130,000 distinct CDR3 sequences in the sample; 85% to 95% occur only once, and less than 0.3% lies in the top ten. All included Susac syndrome patients satisfied recently defined diagnostic criteria for definite or probable disease. Broader study findings: The study's TCR sequencing and HLA analysis drew on a certain number of individuals. That number was acknowledged as relatively small.

The sample consisted of CD8+ T cells from PBMCs. V gene TRBV6-2 or TRBV6-3 combines with J gene TRBJ2-7; D unresolved. This clonotype originated in a human donor with Susac syndrome. For the CDR3, the DNA is TGTGCCAGCAGTTACCAGATAGCCTACGAGCAGTACTTC. The encoded protein is CASSYQIAYEQYF.